This is a list of T cell receptor beta chains from one sample in a study of cytomegalovirus exposure and HLA in healthy donors. Produced via immunoSEQ multiplex PCR; TCRdb's table is partial and in-frame only. The sample has 65,000 to 90,000 clones; under 80% are singletons. Material for sequencing was PBMCs. Receptors were obtained from a man aged 55-75 years in good health and CMV-seronegative. The CDR3 runs from the conserved cysteine through the conserved F or W. The D gene is left open where the match is weak. The size of a clone is reported for some rows only, either as once, few or many, or as a class for expanded clones.

V gene	D gene	J gene	clone size	CDR3 DNA	CDR3 protein
TRBV7-3	TRBD1	TRBJ2-7	NA	TGTGCCAGCAGCCTTGACAGGGGGCGAGAGCAGTACTTC	CASSLDRGREQYF
TRBV9	TRBD1	TRBJ2-1	NA	TGTGCCAGCAGCGTGGCAGACAGGGGAGGCTACAATGAGCAGTTCTTC	CASSVADRGGYNEQFF
TRBV27	NA	TRBJ1-6	NA	TGTGCCAGCCGCTACCTGACAGAAGCCAACAATTCACCCCTCCACTTT	CASRYLTEANNSPLHF
TRBV19	TRBD1	TRBJ2-5	NA	TGTGCCAGTAGTGGGCTCGCAGGGGGCGTAGAGACCCAGTACTTC	CASSGLAGGVETQYF
TRBV6-1	TRBD1	TRBJ2-1	NA	TGTGCCAGCAGTGAAGCCCCAGGGGGATACAATGAGCAGTTCTTC	CASSEAPGGYNEQFF
TRBV2	TRBD2	TRBJ2-7	NA	TGTGCCAGCAGACGACTAGCGAGCTCCTACGAGCAGTACTTC	CASRRLASSYEQYF
TRBV19	TRBD1	TRBJ2-6	many	TGTGCCAGTAGTCCCCGGACAGGGGGGGTCTCTGGGGCCAACGTCCTGACTTTC	CASSPRTGGVSGANVLTF
TRBV5-4	TRBD2	TRBJ2-7	NA	TGTGCCAGCAGTGGACTAGCGGGGACCTACGAGCAGTACTTC	CASSGLAGTYEQYF
TRBV4-1	TRBD1	TRBJ1-2	NA	TGCGCCAGCAGTCCCGGGACAGGGGGCAGCTATGGCTACACCTTC	CASSPGTGGSYGYTF
TRBV6-4	TRBD1	TRBJ1-3	NA	TGTGCCAGCAGTGACTCGACAGGGCCTGGAAACACCATATATTTT	CASSDSTGPGNTIYF
TRBV7-6	NA	TRBJ1-4	few	TGTGCCAGCAGCTTAGGGTGGGGGGTCGGTGAAAAACTGTTTTTT	CASSLGWGVGEKLFF